Listed below are T cell receptor beta chains from one sample, sequenced in a study of blood T cell repertoires in COVID-19. Profiling relied on immunoSEQ multiplex PCR, and the TCRdb table lists in-frame clones only, not all of them. Here the sample spans fewer than 250,000 clones, more than 80% being singletons. The sample comprised peripheral blood. The receptor set was obtained from a human donor in a cohort sampled during active COVID-19. CDR3s include the opening cysteine and the closing phenylalanine or tryptophan. The D gene is left open where the match is weak. For some rows the clone size is stated as once, few or many, or as a class when expanded; others skip it.

len	v_gene	j_gene	d_gene	abundance	CDR3nt	CDR3aa
14	TRBV27	TRBJ1-1	TRBD1	few	TGTGCCAGCAGTTTAGGAGGGGGCGTCGGTGAAGCTTTCTTT	CASSLGGGVGEAFF
14	TRBV7-3	TRBJ2-3	TRBD1	-	TGTGCCAGCAGCTTACAGGGGGCCGGGGATACGCAGTATTTT	CASSLQGAGDTQYF
14	TRBV19	TRBJ1-1	TRBD1	once	TGTGCCAGTAGTACAAACAGGGGTTGGCCTGAAGCTTTCTTT	CASSTNRGWPEAFF
13	TRBV29-1	TRBJ2-7	TRBD1	-	TGCAGCGGGGCCGGGACAGGGGGATACGAGCAGTACTTC	CSGAGTGGYEQYF
13	TRBV12-5	TRBJ1-1	-	-	TGTGCTAGTGGTTTTTACATGAACACTGAAGCTTTCTTT	CASGFYMNTEAFF
13	TRBV6-5	TRBJ2-2	-	-	TGTGCCAGCAGTTACGGGAGGACCGGGGAGCTGTTTTTT	CASSYGRTGELFF
14	TRBV4-2	TRBJ2-5	TRBD1	medium-sized	TGTGCCAGCAGCCCCGGACAGGCCCAAGAGACCCAGTACTTC	CASSPGQAQETQYF
15	TRBV6-5	TRBJ2-5	TRBD2	-	TGTGCCAGCACCAAAGGGTCGGCGGGGGAAGAGACCCAGTACTTC	CASTKGSAGEETQYF
16	TRBV7-3	TRBJ2-5	TRBD2	-	TGTGCCAGCAGCTTAGGGGCGGGGGGCCCTGAAGAGACCCAGTACTTC	CASSLGAGGPEETQYF
14	TRBV6-5	TRBJ2-2	-	-	TGTGCCAGCAGACCGGCGGGGAAGGCCGGGGAGCTGTTTTTT	CASRPAGKAGELFF
12	TRBV6-5	TRBJ2-1	-	-	TGTGCCAGCAGTTACAGTAGATATGAGCAGTTCTTC	CASSYSRYEQFF